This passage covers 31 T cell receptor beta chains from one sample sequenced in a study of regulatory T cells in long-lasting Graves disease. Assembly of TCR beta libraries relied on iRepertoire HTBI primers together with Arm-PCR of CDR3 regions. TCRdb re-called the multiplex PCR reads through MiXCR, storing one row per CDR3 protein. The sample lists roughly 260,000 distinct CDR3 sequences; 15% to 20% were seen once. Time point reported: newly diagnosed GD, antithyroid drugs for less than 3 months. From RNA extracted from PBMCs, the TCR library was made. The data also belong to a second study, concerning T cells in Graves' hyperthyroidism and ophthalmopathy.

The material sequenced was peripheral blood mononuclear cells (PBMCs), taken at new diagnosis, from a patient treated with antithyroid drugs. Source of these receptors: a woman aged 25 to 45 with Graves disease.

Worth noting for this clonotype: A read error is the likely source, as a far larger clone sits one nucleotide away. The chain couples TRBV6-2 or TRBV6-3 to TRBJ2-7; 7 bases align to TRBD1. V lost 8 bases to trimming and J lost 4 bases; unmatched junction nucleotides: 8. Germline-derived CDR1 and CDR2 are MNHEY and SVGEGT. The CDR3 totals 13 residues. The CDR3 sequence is CASGARGPYEQYF. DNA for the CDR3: TGTGCCAGCGGAGCGAGGGGGCCATACGAGCAGTACTTC.

CDR3 coding DNA: TGCAGCGCCGGGGACAGGTTTGAAGCTTTCTTT. Amino acids: CSAGDRFEAFF. The rearrangement links TRBV29-1 to TRBJ1-1; 8 nucleotides line up with TRBD1. J was trimmed by 7 bases and V by 7 bases; bases with no gene match: 5. Germline-derived CDR1 and CDR2 are SQVTM and ANQGSEA. CDR3 length: 11 residues.

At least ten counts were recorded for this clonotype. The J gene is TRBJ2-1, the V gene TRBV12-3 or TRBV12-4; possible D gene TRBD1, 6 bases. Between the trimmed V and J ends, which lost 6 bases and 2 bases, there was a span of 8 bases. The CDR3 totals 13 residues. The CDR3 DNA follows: TGTGCCAGCAGACAGGGCGCCTACAATGAGCAGTTCTTC. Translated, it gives CASRQGAYNEQFF.

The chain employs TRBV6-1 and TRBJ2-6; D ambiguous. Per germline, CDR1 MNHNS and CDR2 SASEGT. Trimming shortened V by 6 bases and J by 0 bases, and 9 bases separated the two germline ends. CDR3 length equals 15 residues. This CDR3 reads CASSPSLSGANVLTF. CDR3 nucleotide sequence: TGTGCCAGCAGCCCGTCTCTCTCTGGGGCCAACGTCCTGACTTTC.

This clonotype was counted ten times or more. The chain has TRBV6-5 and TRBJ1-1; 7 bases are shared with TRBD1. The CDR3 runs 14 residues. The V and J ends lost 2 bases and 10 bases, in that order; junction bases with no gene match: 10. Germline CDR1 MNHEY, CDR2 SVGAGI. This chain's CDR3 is CASSYRRDSTTAFF. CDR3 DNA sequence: TGTGCCAGCAGTTACCGACGGGACAGCACAACAGCTTTCTTT.

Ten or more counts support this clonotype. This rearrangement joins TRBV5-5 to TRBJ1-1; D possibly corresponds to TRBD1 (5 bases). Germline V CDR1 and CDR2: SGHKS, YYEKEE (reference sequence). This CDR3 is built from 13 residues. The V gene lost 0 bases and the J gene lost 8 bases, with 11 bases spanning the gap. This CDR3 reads CASSLVFREEAFF. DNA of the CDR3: TGTGCCAGCAGCTTGGTTTTCAGGGAAGAAGCTTTCTTT.

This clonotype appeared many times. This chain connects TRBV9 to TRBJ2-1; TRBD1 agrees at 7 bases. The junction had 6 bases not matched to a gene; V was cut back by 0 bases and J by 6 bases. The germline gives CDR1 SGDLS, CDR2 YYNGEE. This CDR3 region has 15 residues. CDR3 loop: CASSVVETGSNEQFF. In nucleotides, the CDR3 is TGTGCCAGCAGCGTAGTTGAGACAGGGAGCAATGAGCAGTTCTTC.

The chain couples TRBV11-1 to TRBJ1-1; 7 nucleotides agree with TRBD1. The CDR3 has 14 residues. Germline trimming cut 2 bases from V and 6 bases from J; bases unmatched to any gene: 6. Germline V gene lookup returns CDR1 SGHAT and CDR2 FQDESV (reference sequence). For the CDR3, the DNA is TGTGCCAGCAGCTTATACGACAGGGACGCTGAAGCTTTCTTT. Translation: CASSLYDRDAEAFF.

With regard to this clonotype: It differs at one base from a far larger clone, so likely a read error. CDR3 DNA: TGCGCCAGCAGATTTGAGACTGACTACGAGCAGTTCTTC. Its protein product is CASRFETDYEQFF. The gene calls are TRBV5-1 and TRBJ2-1; the D gene is possibly TRBD2 (5 bases). Per the germline V gene, CDR1 is SGHRS and CDR2 is YFSETQ. This CDR3 is built from 13 residues. V was pared by 5 bases and J by 10 bases, with 16 bases between.

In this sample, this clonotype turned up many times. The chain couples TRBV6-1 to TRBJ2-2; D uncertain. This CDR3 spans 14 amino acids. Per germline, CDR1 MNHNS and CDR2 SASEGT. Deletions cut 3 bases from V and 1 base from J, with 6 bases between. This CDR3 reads CASSEWWNTGELFF. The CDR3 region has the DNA TGTGCCAGCAGTGAGTGGTGGAACACCGGGGAGCTGTTTTTT.

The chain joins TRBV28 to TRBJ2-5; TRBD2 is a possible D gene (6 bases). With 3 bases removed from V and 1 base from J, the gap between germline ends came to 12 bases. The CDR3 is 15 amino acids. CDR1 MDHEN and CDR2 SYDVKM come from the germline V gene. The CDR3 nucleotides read TGTGCCAGCAGTTTGCGGGGAAGAGCCCAAGAGACCCAGTACTTC. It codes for CASSLRGRAQETQYF. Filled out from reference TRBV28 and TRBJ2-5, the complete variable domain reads DVKVTQSSRYLVKRTGEKVFLECVQDMDHENMFWYRQDPGLGLRLIYFSYDVKMKEKGDIPEGYSVSREKKERFSLILESASTNQTSMYLCASSLRGRAQETQYFGPGTRLLVL.

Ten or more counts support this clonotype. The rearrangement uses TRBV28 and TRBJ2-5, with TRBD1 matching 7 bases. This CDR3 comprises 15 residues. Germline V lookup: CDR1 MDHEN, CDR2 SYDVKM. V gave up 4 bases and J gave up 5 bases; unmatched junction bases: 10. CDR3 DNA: TGTGCCAGCAGTTCAGAGGGGGCGAGCTGGGAGACCCAGTACTTC. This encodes CASSSEGASWETQYF.

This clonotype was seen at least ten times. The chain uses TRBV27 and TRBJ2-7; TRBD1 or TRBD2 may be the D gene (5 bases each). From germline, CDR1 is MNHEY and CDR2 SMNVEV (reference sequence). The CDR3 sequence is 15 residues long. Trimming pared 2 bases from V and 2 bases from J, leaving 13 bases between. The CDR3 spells CASSLMWGTPYEQYF. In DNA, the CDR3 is TGTGCCAGCAGTTTAATGTGGGGGACGCCCTACGAGCAGTACTTC.

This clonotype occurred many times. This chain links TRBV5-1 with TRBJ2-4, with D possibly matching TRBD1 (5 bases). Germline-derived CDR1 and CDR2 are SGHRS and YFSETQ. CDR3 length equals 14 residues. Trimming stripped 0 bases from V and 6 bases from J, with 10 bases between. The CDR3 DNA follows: TGCGCCAGCAGCTTGGCCTTGCAGGGAAACATTCAGTACTTC. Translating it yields CASSLALQGNIQYF.

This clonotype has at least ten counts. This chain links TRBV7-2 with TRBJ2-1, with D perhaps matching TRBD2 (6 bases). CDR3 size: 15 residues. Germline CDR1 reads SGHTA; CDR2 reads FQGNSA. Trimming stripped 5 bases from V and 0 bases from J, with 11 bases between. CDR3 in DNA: TGTGCCAGCAGCCCCGCGGAGGGCTCCTACAATGAGCAGTTCTTC. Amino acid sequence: CASSPAEGSYNEQFF.

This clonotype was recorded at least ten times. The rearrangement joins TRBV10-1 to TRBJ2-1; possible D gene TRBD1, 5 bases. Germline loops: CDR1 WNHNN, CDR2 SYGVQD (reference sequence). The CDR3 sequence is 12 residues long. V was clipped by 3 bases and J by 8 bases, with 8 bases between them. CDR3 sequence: CASSEAGYEQFF. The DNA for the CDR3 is TGCGCCAGCAGTGAAGCAGGGTATGAGCAGTTCTTC.

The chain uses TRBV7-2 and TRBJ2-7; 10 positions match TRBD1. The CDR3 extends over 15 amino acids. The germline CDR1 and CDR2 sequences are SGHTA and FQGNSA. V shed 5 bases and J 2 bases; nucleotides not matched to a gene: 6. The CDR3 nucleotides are TGTGCCAGCAGCCTAATGACAGGGGGCGCCTACGAGCAGTACTTC. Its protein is CASSLMTGGAYEQYF.

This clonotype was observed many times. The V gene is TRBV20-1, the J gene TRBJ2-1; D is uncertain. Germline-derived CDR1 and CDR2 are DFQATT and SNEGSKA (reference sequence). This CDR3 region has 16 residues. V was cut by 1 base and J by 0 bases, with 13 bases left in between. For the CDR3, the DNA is TGCAGTGCTAGAGCCCGGAGTGGGGACTCCTACAATGAGCAGTTCTTC. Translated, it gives CSARARSGDSYNEQFF.

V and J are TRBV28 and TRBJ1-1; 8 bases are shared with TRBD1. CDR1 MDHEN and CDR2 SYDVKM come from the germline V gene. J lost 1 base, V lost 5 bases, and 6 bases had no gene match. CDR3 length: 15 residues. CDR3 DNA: TGTGCCAGCAGTCCTCTCGGGACAGGGAACACTGAAGCTTTCTTT. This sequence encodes CASSPLGTGNTEAFF.

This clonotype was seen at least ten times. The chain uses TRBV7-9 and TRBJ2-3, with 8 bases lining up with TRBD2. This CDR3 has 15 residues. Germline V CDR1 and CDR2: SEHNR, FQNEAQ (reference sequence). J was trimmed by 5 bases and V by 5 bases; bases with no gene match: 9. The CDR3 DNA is TGTGCCAGCAGCCCCCCCGGGGGGGCCAGAGATACGCAGTATTTT. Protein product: CASSPPGGARDTQYF.

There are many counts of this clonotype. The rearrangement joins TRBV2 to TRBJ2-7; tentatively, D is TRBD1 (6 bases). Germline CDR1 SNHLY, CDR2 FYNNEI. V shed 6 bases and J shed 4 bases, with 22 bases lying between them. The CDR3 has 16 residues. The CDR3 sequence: CASRVSLRGGLYEQYF. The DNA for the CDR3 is TGTGCCAGCAGGGTATCCCTTAGAGGGGGTCTGTACGAGCAGTACTTC.

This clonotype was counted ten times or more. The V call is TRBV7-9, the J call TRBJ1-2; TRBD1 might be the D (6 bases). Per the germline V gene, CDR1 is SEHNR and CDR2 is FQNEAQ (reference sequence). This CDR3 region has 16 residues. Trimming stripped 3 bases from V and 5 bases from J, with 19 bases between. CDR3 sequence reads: CASSFPRGGADYGYTF. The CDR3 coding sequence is TGTGCCAGCAGCTTCCCCCGTGGGGGGGCGGATTATGGCTACACCTTC.

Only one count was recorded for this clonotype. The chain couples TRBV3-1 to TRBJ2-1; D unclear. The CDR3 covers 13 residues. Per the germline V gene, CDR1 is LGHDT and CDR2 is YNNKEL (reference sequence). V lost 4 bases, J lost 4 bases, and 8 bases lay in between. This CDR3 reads CASSLNNYNEQFF. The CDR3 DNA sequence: TGTGCCAGCAGCCTGAACAATTACAATGAGCAGTTCTTC.

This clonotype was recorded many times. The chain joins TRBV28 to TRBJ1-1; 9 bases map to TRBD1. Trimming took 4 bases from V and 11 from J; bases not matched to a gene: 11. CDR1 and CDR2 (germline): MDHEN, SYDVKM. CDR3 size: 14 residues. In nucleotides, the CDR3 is TGTGCCAGCAGTTCCCCCGGGACAGGGAGAGACGCTTTCTTT. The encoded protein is CASSSPGTGRDAFF.

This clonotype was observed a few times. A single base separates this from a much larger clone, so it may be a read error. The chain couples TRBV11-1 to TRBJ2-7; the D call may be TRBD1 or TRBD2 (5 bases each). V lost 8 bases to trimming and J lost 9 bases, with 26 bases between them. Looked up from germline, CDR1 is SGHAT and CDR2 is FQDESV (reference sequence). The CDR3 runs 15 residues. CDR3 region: CASADKPGRGWAQYF. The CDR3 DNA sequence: TGTGCCAGCGCTGACAAGCCGGGACGCGGCTGGGCGCAGTACTTC. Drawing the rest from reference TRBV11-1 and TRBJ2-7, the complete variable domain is EAEVAQSPRYKITEKSQAVAFWCDPISGHATLYWYRQILGQGPELLVQFQDESVVDDSQLPKDRFSAERLKGVDSTLKIQPAELGDSAMYLCASADKPGRGWAQYFGPGTRLTVT.

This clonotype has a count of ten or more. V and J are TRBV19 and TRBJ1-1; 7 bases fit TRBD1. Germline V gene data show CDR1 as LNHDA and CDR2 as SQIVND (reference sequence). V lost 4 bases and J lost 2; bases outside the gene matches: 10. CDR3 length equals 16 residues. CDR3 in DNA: TGTGCCAGTAGTAGATCCGGGACAGCCATTAACACTGAAGCTTTCTTT. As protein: CASSRSGTAINTEAFF.

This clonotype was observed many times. CDR3 loop: CASSPTGEQYF. CDR3 sequence (DNA): TGTGCCAGCAGCCCCACCGGCGAGCAGTACTTC. This chain connects TRBV7-2 to TRBJ2-7; D is undetermined. This CDR3 is 11 amino acids long. The germline V gene has CDR1 SGHTA and CDR2 FQGNSA. V was cut by 5 bases and J by 6 bases, with 8 bases left in between.

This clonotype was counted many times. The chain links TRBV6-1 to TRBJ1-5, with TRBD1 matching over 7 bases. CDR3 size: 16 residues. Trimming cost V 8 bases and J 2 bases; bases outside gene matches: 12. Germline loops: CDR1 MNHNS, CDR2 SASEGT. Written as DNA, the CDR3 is TGTGCCAGCGACGACAGGGCCGGGTCGGGCAATCAGCCCCAGCATTTT. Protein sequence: CASDDRAGSGNQPQHF.

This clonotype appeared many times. The CDR3 is CSARDLQGGTSGGNTGELFF. DNA of the CDR3: TGCAGTGCTAGAGATTTACAGGGTGGGACTAGCGGGGGGAACACCGGGGAGCTGTTTTTT. The rearrangement joins TRBV20-1 to TRBJ2-2, with TRBD2 identical over 14 bases. CDR1 and CDR2 from the germline V gene are DFQATT and SNEGSKA (reference sequence). The CDR3 has 20 amino acids. After removal of 0 bases from V and 1 base from J, the junction contained 10 bases not matched to a gene.

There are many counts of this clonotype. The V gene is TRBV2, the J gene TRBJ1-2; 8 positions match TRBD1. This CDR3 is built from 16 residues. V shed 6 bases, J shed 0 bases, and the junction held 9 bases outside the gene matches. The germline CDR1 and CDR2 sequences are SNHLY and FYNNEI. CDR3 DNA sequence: TGTGCCAGCAGGCTTCAGGGGGCAAATACTAACTATGGCTACACCTTC. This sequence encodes CASRLQGANTNYGYTF. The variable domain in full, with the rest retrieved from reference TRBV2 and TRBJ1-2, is EPEVTQTPSHQVTQMGQEVILRCVPISNHLYFYWYRQILGQKVEFLVSFYNNEISEKSEIFDDQFSVERPDGSNFTLKIRSTKLEDSAMYFCASRLQGANTNYGYTFGSGTRLTVV.

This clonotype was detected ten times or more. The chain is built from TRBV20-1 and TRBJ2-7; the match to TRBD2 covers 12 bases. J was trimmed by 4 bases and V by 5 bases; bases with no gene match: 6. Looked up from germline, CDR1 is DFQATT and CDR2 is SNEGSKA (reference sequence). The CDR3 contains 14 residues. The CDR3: CSAPLAGGAYEQYF. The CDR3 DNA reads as TGCAGTGCTCCCCTAGCGGGGGGGGCTTACGAGCAGTACTTC.